This TCR beta chain was sequenced in a study of CD4 T cells in relation to SARS-CoV-2 and coronaviruses. For the study at large: PBMCs were cultured with antigen for approximately nine days before TCR beta sequencing.

The unexposed donors gave CD4+ T cells in about 2010-2018, prior to COVID-19. Isolation of CD4+ T cells took place after about 9 days in culture. As to this clone: The antigen is unknown.

Repertoires were generated with immunoSEQ multiplex PCR, while TCRdb's copy carries only in-frame clones and drops some. The data contain some 21,000 clones, more than 60% of them seen just once; the ten biggest clones take up 20% to 30%. The CDR3 contains 14 residues. Per the germline V gene, CDR1 is SNHLY and CDR2 is FYNNEI. Losses at the gene ends were 1 base for V and 6 bases for J; bases not matched to a gene: 4. The J gene is TRBJ2-7, the V gene TRBV2, with 9 bases fitting TRBD2. The clonotype comes from a human donor in good health. Sequenced: CD4+ T cells from PBMCs, cultured in vitro. CDR3 sequence (DNA): TGTGCCAGCAGTGAAGGCGGGAGGGCTTCCGAGCAGTACTTC. Protein sequence: CASSEGGRASEQYF.